One sample yielded the 24 T cell receptor beta chains listed below, sequenced in a study of OX40 agonist ivuxolimab in advanced cancers. Method: immunoSEQ multiplex PCR; TCRdb's copy keeps in-frame clones and lacks some. The sample yields roughly 66,000 clones, about four fifths seen once. Sequenced here: CD4+ or CD8+ T cells sorted from blood, sampled in a trial of the OX40 agonist ivuxolimab. These receptors came from an adult with an advanced solid tumor such as melanoma, head and neck, liver or kidney cancer.

The chain uses TRBV7-2 and TRBJ2-7; unclear D gene. The CDR3 has 14 residues. Looked up from germline, CDR1 is SGHTA and CDR2 is FQGNSA. V lost 4 bases, J lost 3 bases, and 13 bases lay in between. CDR3 nucleotide sequence: TGTGCCAGCAGCTGGGGTCCTACAAACTACGAGCAGTACTTC. This encodes CASSWGPTNYEQYF. Together with reference TRBV7-2 and TRBJ2-7, the CDR3 gives the full variable domain: GAGVSQSPSNKVTEKGKDVELRCDPISGHTALYWYRQSLGQGLEFLIYFQGNSAPDKSGLPSDRFSAERTGGSVSTLTIQRTQQEDSAVYLCASSWGPTNYEQYFGPGTRLTVT.

The chain employs TRBV4-1 and TRBJ1-3, with D perhaps TRBD1 (6 bases). Per the germline V gene, CDR1 is MGHRA and CDR2 is YSYEKL. This CDR3 is 14 amino acids long. V was shortened by 0 bases and J by 5 bases, with 8 bases between the two germline ends. The CDR3 nucleotides are TGCGCCAGCAGCCAAGAGGGGGGGCGAAACACCATATATTTT. Translation gives CASSQEGGRNTIYF.

The chain carries TRBV2 and TRBJ2-1; no definite D call. CDR1 SNHLY and CDR2 FYNNEI come from the germline V gene. This CDR3 spans 15 amino acids. V lost 0 bases to trimming and J lost 9 bases, with 15 bases between them. In nucleotides, the CDR3 is TGTGCCAGCAGTGAAGCGACAAGGGTATGGGGTGAGCAGTTCTTC. Amino acid sequence: CASSEATRVWGEQFF.

The chain employs TRBV19 and TRBJ1-2, with D unclear. This CDR3 contains 11 residues. Germline values: CDR1 LNHDA, CDR2 SQIVND (reference sequence). V lost 4 bases to trimming and J lost 6 bases, with 6 bases between them. Here the CDR3 DNA reads TGTGCCAGTAGTAGGAGGGATGGCTACACCTTC. Encoded protein: CASSRRDGYTF.

The chain links TRBV2 to TRBJ1-5; no clear D. V lost 6 bases, J lost 1 base, and 13 bases lay in between. The CDR3 has 15 amino acids. CDR1 and CDR2 (germline): SNHLY, FYNNEI. CDR3 region: CASSGGRRSNQPQHF. The DNA for the CDR3 is TGTGCCAGCAGCGGAGGACGACGGAGCAATCAGCCCCAGCATTTT.

The gene calls are TRBV9 and TRBJ1-1, with D possibly TRBD1 on 5 matching bases. This CDR3 region has 14 residues. Trimming cost V 5 bases and J 0 bases, with 11 bases left between them. Germline V CDR1 and CDR2: SGDLS, YYNGEE. This CDR3 reads CASSSGVVNTEAFF. The CDR3 nucleotides are TGTGCCAGCAGTTCGGGGGTGGTGAACACTGAAGCTTTCTTT.

The chain is built from TRBV7-8 and TRBJ2-3; TRBD2 matches at 9 bases. Germline loops: CDR1 SGHVS, CDR2 FQNEAQ. V lost 5 bases and J lost 2; bases outside the gene matches: 8. The CDR3 totals 16 residues. CDR3 bases: TGTGCCAGCAGCCCTAGGAGCGGGGGGACCACAGATACGCAGTATTTT. This encodes CASSPRSGGTTDTQYF. Drawing the rest from reference TRBV7-8 and TRBJ2-3, the complete variable domain is GAGVSQSPRYKVAKRGQDVALRCDPISGHVSLFWYQQALGQGPEFLTYFQNEAQLDKSGLPSDRFFAERPEGSVSTLKIQRTQQEDSAVYLCASSPRSGGTTDTQYFGPGTRLTVL.

The chain is built from TRBV6-1 and TRBJ2-3; D uncertain. CDR1 and CDR2 (germline): MNHNS, SASEGT. The V end was cut by 6 bases, the J end by 3 bases, with 7 bases between. The CDR3 runs 12 residues. The CDR3 nucleotides read TGTGCCAGCAGCGTAGTGACAGATACGCAGTATTTT. This gives the protein CASSVVTDTQYF.

This clone was found a few times. The chain employs TRBV19 and TRBJ2-3; 10 nucleotides line up with TRBD1. After removal of 5 bases from V and 8 bases from J, the junction contained 13 bases not matched to a gene. CDR3 length: 16 amino acids. The V gene's germline CDR1 is LNHDA and CDR2 SQIVND (reference sequence). For the CDR3, the DNA is TGTGCCAGTAGTGCCGAACGGGACAGGGGAGGAACTACGCAGTATTTT. It specifies CASSAERDRGGTTQYF.

V usage is TRBV30 and J usage is TRBJ1-1; D is uncertain. The CDR3 runs to 13 residues. Per germline, CDR1 GTSNPN and CDR2 SVGIG (reference sequence). Trimming took off 2 bases at V and 1 base at J, with 8 bases between the two ends. This CDR3 reads CAWSSGPNTEAFF. The CDR3 DNA follows: TGTGCCTGGAGTTCAGGACCGAACACTGAAGCTTTCTTT.

This chain uses TRBV6-1 with TRBJ1-6; D gene ambiguous. This CDR3 contains 15 residues. The V end was cut by 5 bases, the J end by 7 bases, with 15 bases between. Germline V gives CDR1 MNHNS, CDR2 SASEGT. CDR3: CASSPLYRANSPLHF. CDR3 DNA: TGTGCCAGCAGTCCCCTCTACCGGGCCAATTCACCCCTCCACTTT.

This clone has only one observation. The chain is built from TRBV2 and TRBJ2-5; D unresolved. This CDR3 has 13 amino acids. Germline V gene data show CDR1 as SNHLY and CDR2 as FYNNEI. V was trimmed by 11 bases and J by 5 bases, leaving 18 bases between them. CDR3 residues: CAGGLGKAETQYF. The DNA of the CDR3 is TGTGCCGGTGGATTGGGGAAGGCGGAGACCCAGTACTTC. The full variable domain, its missing parts supplied by reference TRBV2 and TRBJ2-5, is EPEVTQTPSHQVTQMGQEVILRCVPISNHLYFYWYRQILGQKVEFLVSFYNNEISEKSEIFDDQFSVERPDGSNFTLKIRSTKLEDSAMYFCAGGLGKAETQYFGPGTRLLVL.

The V and J genes are TRBV11-2 and TRBJ2-3, with 8 bases fitting TRBD2. Germline V gene sequence: CDR1 SGHAT, CDR2 FQNNGV. This CDR3 contains 15 residues. V lost 7 bases to trimming and J lost 5 bases; unmatched junction nucleotides: 11. CDR3 sequence: CASNLGGAMKDTQYF. The DNA of the CDR3 is TGTGCCAGCAACCTCGGGGGGGCGATGAAAGATACGCAGTATTTT.

This clone came up once. The V gene is TRBV5-1, the J gene TRBJ1-1; D is perhaps TRBD1 (5 bases). The CDR3 has 12 residues. Trimming removed 0 bases from V and 7 bases from J, with 7 bases in between. Germline V lookup: CDR1 SGHRS, CDR2 YFSETQ. The CDR3: CASSLERGEAFF. CDR3 nucleotide sequence: TGCGCCAGCAGCTTGGAAAGGGGTGAAGCTTTCTTT.

This clone is classed as medium-sized (0.01 to 0.1%). Here the CDR3 reads CASSLATPRVGEKLFF. CDR3 DNA: TGTGCCAGCAGCTTAGCCACTCCCCGAGTGGGTGAAAAACTGTTTTTT. The chain recombines TRBV7-2 with TRBJ1-4; no reliable D call. The length of the CDR3 is 16 residues. Trimming took off 0 bases at V and 7 bases at J, with 15 bases between the two ends. The germline CDR1 and CDR2 sequences are SGHTA and FQGNSA.

The chain uses TRBV7-9 and TRBJ1-1; D call uncertain. V dropped 2 bases and J dropped 5 bases, with 6 bases sitting between them. CDR1 is SEHNR, CDR2 FQNEAQ, per germline (reference sequence). There are 12 residues in the CDR3. The CDR3: CASSLPKTEAFF. For the CDR3, the DNA is TGTGCCAGCAGCTTACCAAAGACTGAAGCTTTCTTT.

J is TRBJ2-7 and V is TRBV6-1; D is unclear. Trimming shortened V by 5 bases and J by 2 bases, and 4 bases separated the two germline ends. Germline V CDR1 and CDR2: MNHNS, SASEGT. CDR3 size: 11 residues. CDR3 sequence reads: CASSLPYEQYF. DNA of the CDR3: TGTGCCAGCAGTCTCCCCTACGAGCAGTACTTC.

This clone was observed a handful of times. The rearrangement joins TRBV6-1 to TRBJ1-3; D is undetermined. The CDR3 sequence is 12 residues long. Germline V gene lookup returns CDR1 MNHNS and CDR2 SASEGT. Trimming took off 6 bases at V and 2 bases at J, with 5 bases between the two ends. The DNA of the CDR3 is TGTGCCAGCAGACATACTGGAAACACCATATATTTT. It specifies CASRHTGNTIYF.

The chain links TRBV6-6 to TRBJ1-2; the match to TRBD1 covers 12 bases. The CDR3 is 16 residues long. V was pared by 4 bases and J by 6 bases, with 9 bases of the junction left unmatched. Germline V gene lookup returns CDR1 MNHNY and CDR2 SVGAGI (reference sequence). CDR3 sequence reads: CASSLHPGQGAHGYTF. The CDR3 nucleotides read TGTGCCAGCAGTTTACACCCGGGACAGGGGGCGCATGGCTACACCTTC.

The V call is TRBV6-5, the J call TRBJ1-5; D might be TRBD1 (5 bases). The length of the CDR3 is 15 residues. V was trimmed by 0 bases and J by 5 bases, leaving 11 bases between them. The germline CDR1 and CDR2 sequences are MNHEY and SVGAGI. CDR3 sequence (DNA): TGTGCCAGCAGTTACTCGTTGACAGCCGATCAGCCCCAGCATTTT. Translation: CASSYSLTADQPQHF.

The chain carries TRBV7-9 and TRBJ1-2; D not resolved. The CDR3 loop spans 12 amino acids. The V and J ends lost 5 bases and 8 bases respectively, with 12 bases between them. Germline assignment: CDR1 SEHNR and CDR2 FQNEAQ (reference sequence). This CDR3 is CASSPELGGYTF. In nucleotides, the CDR3 is TGTGCCAGCAGCCCGGAGCTGGGGGGCTACACCTTC. The whole variable domain, remainder taken from reference TRBV7-9 and TRBJ1-2, is DTGVSQNPRHKITKRGQNVTFRCDPISEHNRLYWYRQTLGQGPEFLTYFQNEAQLEKSRLLSDRFSAERPKGSFSTLEIQRTEQGDSAMYLCASSPELGGYTFGSGTRLTVV.

In this sample, this clone turned up a few times. The chain employs TRBV7-9 and TRBJ1-2; D gene ambiguous. V gave up 1 base and J gave up 0 bases, with 9 bases separating them. CDR3 length: 15 residues. Germline assignment: CDR1 SEHNR and CDR2 FQNEAQ (reference sequence). The CDR3 here is CASSLDAVPNYGYTF. CDR3 nucleotide sequence: TGTGCCAGCAGCTTAGACGCGGTACCTAACTATGGCTACACCTTC.

This clone was observed a handful of times. The chain uses TRBV11-1 and TRBJ1-5, with no clear D. The V gene's germline CDR1 is SGHAT and CDR2 FQDESV (reference sequence). Trimming removed 1 base from V and 1 base from J, with 8 bases in between. This CDR3 region has 15 residues. The chain's CDR3 is CASSLGSGSNQPQHF. CDR3 DNA: TGTGCCAGCAGCTTAGGATCCGGGAGCAATCAGCCCCAGCATTTT.

The chain is built from TRBV9 and TRBJ2-3, with TRBD2 identical over 12 bases. The germline V gene encodes CDR1 SGDLS and CDR2 YYNGEE. Unmatched junction bases numbered 5, after V lost 0 bases and J lost 0 bases. This CDR3 spans 18 amino acids. CDR3 coding DNA: TGTGCCAGCAGCGTAGAGCTAGCGGGGGGGCTGAGCACAGATACGCAGTATTTT. Residues: CASSVELAGGLSTDTQYF.